Each of the 8 T cell receptor beta chains below was sequenced from the same sample in a study of blood T cell repertoires in COVID-19. Profiling relied on immunoSEQ multiplex PCR, and the TCRdb table lists in-frame clones only, not all of them. The sample lists under 170,000 clones, 87% occurring once. The sequenced sample consisted of peripheral blood. These receptors all come from a woman in her sixties with active or convalescent COVID-19.

V gene TRBV9 combines with J gene TRBJ1-4; D remains unclear. The V end lost 4 bases, the J end lost 8 bases, and 15 bases lay between the germline ends. The germline CDR1 and CDR2 sequences are SGDLS and YYNGEE. The CDR3 loop spans 14 amino acids. The CDR3 region is CASSPVAGGEKLFF. CDR3 coding DNA: TGTGCCAGCAGCCCTGTGGCGGGAGGGGAAAAACTGTTTTTT. The full variable domain, its missing parts supplied by reference TRBV9 and TRBJ1-4, is DSGVTQTPKHLITATGQRVTLRCSPRSGDLSVYWYQQSLDQGLQFLIQYYNGEERAKGNILERFSAQQFPDLHSELNLSSLELGDSALYFCASSPVAGGEKLFFGSGTQLSVL.

The V call is TRBV10-3, the J call TRBJ1-2; maybe TRBD1 (6 bases). The V gene lost 6 bases and the J gene lost 7 bases, with 18 bases spanning the gap. This CDR3 is 14 amino acids long. Germline V gene sequence: CDR1 ENHRY, CDR2 SYGVKD. The CDR3 DNA sequence: TGTGCCATCAGCGAGGCCGGGGGGGCGGCTGGCTACACCTTC. It codes for CAISEAGGAAGYTF.

The chain carries TRBV5-5 and TRBJ2-3, with TRBD2 matching 11 bases. Germline V gene lookup returns CDR1 SGHKS and CDR2 YYEKEE (reference sequence). This CDR3 comprises 20 residues. The J segment lost 0 bases and the V segment lost 1 base, leaving 13 bases of the junction unmatched. DNA of the CDR3: TGTGCCAGCAGCTTGAAGGCTAGCGGGGGGCCGTTCTCTAGCACAGATACGCAGTATTTT. As protein: CASSLKASGGPFSSTDTQYF. Using reference TRBV5-5 and TRBJ2-3 for the parts outside the CDR3, the full variable domain is DAGVTQSPTHLIKTRGQQVTLRCSPISGHKSVSWYQQVLGQGPQFIFQYYEKEERGRGNFPDRFSARQFPNYSSELNVNALLLGDSALYLCASSLKASGGPFSSTDTQYFGPGTRLTVL.

The rearrangement links TRBV7-2 to TRBJ2-3; 12 nucleotides line up with TRBD2. The germline gives CDR1 SGHTA, CDR2 FQGNSA. Trimming cost V 6 bases and J 2 bases; bases outside gene matches: 6. This CDR3 region has 16 residues. CDR3 bases: TGTGCCAGCAGTCAACTAGCGGGGGGATCCACAGATACGCAGTATTTT. It specifies CASSQLAGGSTDTQYF.

The sample holds a few counts of this clone. The chain combines TRBV6-2 or TRBV6-3 with TRBJ2-7; maybe TRBD2 (5 bases). This CDR3 contains 13 residues. Trimming left V 3 bases short and J 3 bases short, with 9 bases between. Looked up from germline, CDR1 is MNHEY and CDR2 is SVGEGT. The CDR3 is CASSYRGIYEQYF. The CDR3 region has the DNA TGTGCCAGCAGTTATCGGGGTATCTACGAGCAGTACTTC.

The rearrangement joins TRBV5-6 to TRBJ1-4, with 7 nucleotides matching TRBD1. CDR1 and CDR2 (germline): SGHDT, YYEEEE. The CDR3 is 15 amino acids. The trim removed 2 bases at V and 3 bases at J, leaving 4 bases unmatched. Here the CDR3 reads CASSFDRVPNEKLFF. The CDR3 DNA reads TGTGCCAGCAGCTTCGACAGGGTACCTAATGAAAAACTGTTTTTT.

CDR3 bases: TGTGCCAGCAGCACAGGGGAAAGGGGTGGCTACACCTTC. Amino acids: CASSTGERGGYTF. This chain links TRBV6-5 with TRBJ1-2; TRBD1 agrees at 7 bases. The CDR3 extends over 13 amino acids. V gave up 6 bases and J gave up 7 bases; unmatched junction bases: 8. Per germline, CDR1 MNHEY and CDR2 SVGAGI.

The chain is built from TRBV27 and TRBJ2-7; 8 positions match TRBD1. CDR3 length: 14 amino acids. The V gene end was trimmed by 6 bases and the J gene end by 6 bases; junction bases not matched to a gene: 10. Looked up from germline, CDR1 is MNHEY and CDR2 is SMNVEV (reference sequence). The CDR3 protein is CASRIRTGSGEQYF. The DNA for the CDR3 is TGTGCCAGCAGGATTCGGACAGGGTCGGGCGAGCAGTACTTC.